The T cell receptor beta chain under discussion was sequenced for a study of molecular identifiers for immune sequencing clone quantification. Findings and limits, study-wide: In naive cells, clones above 20 RNA copies held under 1% of molecules, whereas in effector cells they held over 97%. Highly expanded clone sizes could end up underestimated if a barcode were shared by identical TCR molecules.

Naive CD8 T cells were picked out by sorting for CD8+CD4-CCR7+CD45RA+. The CDR3 length is 15 residues. After removal of 4 bases from V and 7 bases from J, the junction contained 6 bases not matched to a gene. Germline V lookup: CDR1 SGHNT, CDR2 YENEEA. Preparation of the bulk TCR libraries relied on previously described methods and listed TCR primers. A single record per CDR3 protein comes from TCRdb applying MiXCR to the PCR reads. The top ten hold 0.78% of the sample, which has hundreds of thousands of distinct CDR3 sequences, 25% seen once. As for this clonotype: Its specificity is unknown.

Sequencing was carried out using naive CD8+ T cells from blood, with Jurkat cell RNA spiked in. The subset was: FACS-sorted CD8+CD4-CCR7+CD45RA+ naive T cells. The sequence derives from a human donor in good health. Some libraries in this study had Jurkat cell RNA spiked in. The chain recombines TRBV11-3 with TRBJ2-4, with 11 bases aligning to TRBD1. The CDR3 nucleotides read TGTGCCAGCAGCTCGGGACAGGGGGTCGGGAACATTCAGTACTTC. Translation gives CASSSGQGVGNIQYF.